The 18 T cell receptor beta chains below come from one sample, sequenced in a study of T cells in tumors after PD-1 blockade. Produced via immunoSEQ multiplex PCR; TCRdb's table is partial and in-frame only. The sample shows approximately 46,000 clones, roughly 79% of them seen only once. This sample comprised PBMCs, obtained before anti-PD-1 treatment. Source of these receptors: a human donor with basal cell carcinoma.

This clone was picked up one time. The V call is TRBV9, the J call TRBJ2-2; TRBD2 is a possible D gene (5 bases). This CDR3 is built from 15 residues. Per the germline V gene, CDR1 is SGDLS and CDR2 is YYNGEE. Trimming pared 1 base from V and 0 bases from J, leaving 7 bases between. Here the CDR3 reads CASSVRGPNTGELFF. As DNA, the CDR3 is TGTGCCAGCAGCGTACGGGGTCCGAACACCGGGGAGCTGTTTTTT.

DNA of the CDR3: TGTGCCAGCAGCCAAGGGGGACTAGCGGGAACCTACGAGCAGTACTTC. It translates to CASSQGGLAGTYEQYF. The rearrangement links TRBV4-2 to TRBJ2-7, with 13 bases identical to TRBD2. The germline gives CDR1 LGHNA, CDR2 YNFKEQ. The CDR3 is 16 residues long. V trimming: 1 base; J trimming: 2 bases; junction bases outside the gene matches: 2.

The V call is TRBV2, the J call TRBJ2-1; 10 bases match TRBD2. The CDR3 covers 19 residues. The J segment lost 0 bases and the V segment lost 0 bases, leaving 8 bases of the junction unmatched. The germline gives CDR1 SNHLY, CDR2 FYNNEI. The CDR3 DNA reads TGTGCCAGCAGTGAAGCGAGGACTAGCGGCACCTACTCCTACAATGAGCAGTTCTTC. Amino acid sequence: CASSEARTSGTYSYNEQFF. Full variable domain (outside the CDR3, taken from reference TRBV2 and TRBJ2-1): EPEVTQTPSHQVTQMGQEVILRCVPISNHLYFYWYRQILGQKVEFLVSFYNNEISEKSEIFDDQFSVERPDGSNFTLKIRSTKLEDSAMYFCASSEARTSGTYSYNEQFFGPGTRLTVL.

The chain uses TRBV28 and TRBJ1-6, with TRBD1 matching 10 bases. This CDR3 is 15 amino acids long. Germline trimming cut 7 bases from V and 10 bases from J; bases unmatched to any gene: 10. Per the germline V gene, CDR1 is MDHEN and CDR2 is SYDVKM. In nucleotides, the CDR3 is TGTGCCAGCACCCCCGGCGGACAGGGGGGATCACCCCTCCACTTT. Translated: CASTPGGQGGSPLHF.

The chain carries TRBV19 and TRBJ2-7; 7 bases agree with TRBD1. Germline trimming cut 5 bases from V and 9 bases from J; bases unmatched to any gene: 16. The CDR3 length is 15 residues. Germline V gives CDR1 LNHDA, CDR2 SQIVND (reference sequence). CDR3 region: CASSALTGPRLAQYF. The CDR3 coding sequence is TGTGCCAGTAGTGCCTTGACAGGGCCCCGACTGGCGCAGTACTTC.

This clone was observed a few times. The chain combines TRBV7-3 with TRBJ2-1; the D is unclear. Germline V gene sequence: CDR1 SGHTA, CDR2 FQGTGA. The CDR3 spans 16 residues. V lost 3 bases and J 1 base, leaving 13 bases between the germline ends. Here the CDR3 DNA reads TGTGCCAGCAGCTTCGGACCCTCCCCGTCCTACAATGAGCAGTTCTTC. Protein product: CASSFGPSPSYNEQFF.

The V call is TRBV12-2, the J call TRBJ2-2; the table's D call, TRBD2, was not checked against the DNA. TRBV12-2 is deemed a pseudogene. The CDR3 spans 20 residues. The CDR3 nucleotides read TGTGCAAGTCTTTGGAGGTCTTCCTCCGCGGGGGCGGCGAACACCGGGGAGCTGTTTTTT. It encodes CASLWRSSSAGAANTGELFF.

This clone was seen a handful of times. The genes are TRBV14 and TRBJ1-2; D possibly corresponds to TRBD1 (5 bases). The germline V gene encodes CDR1 SGHDN and CDR2 FVKESK. The CDR3 covers 15 residues. Trimming stripped 1 base from V and 5 bases from J, with 14 bases between. CDR3 sequence reads: CASSQARDGGYGYTF. The CDR3 DNA follows: TGTGCCAGCAGCCAAGCCCGGGACGGCGGTTATGGCTACACCTTC.

The V call is TRBV6-5, the J call TRBJ2-7, with D perhaps assigned TRBD1 or TRBD2 (5 bases each). Germline CDR1 and CDR2: MNHEY and SVGAGI. Trimming cost V 7 bases and J 2 bases, with 15 bases left between them. The CDR3 runs 14 residues. In nucleotides, the CDR3 is TGTGCCAGCACCGTGGGACGTGTGACCTACGAGCAGTACTTC. Its protein is CASTVGRVTYEQYF.

The chain is built from TRBV7-9 and TRBJ1-4; D is unresolved. Deletions cut 0 bases from V and 0 bases from J, with 2 bases between. Germline V gene lookup returns CDR1 SEHNR and CDR2 FQNEAQ (reference sequence). This CDR3 spans 14 amino acids. CDR3 nucleotides: TGTGCCAGCAGCTTAGCCGCAACTAATGAAAAACTGTTTTTT. The encoded protein is CASSLAATNEKLFF.

This clone has just one count. The chain couples TRBV19 to TRBJ2-3; 11 bases fit TRBD2. The CDR3 contains 15 residues. V was pared by 7 bases and J by 8 bases, with 11 bases of the junction left unmatched. Germline CDR1 and CDR2: LNHDA and SQIVND (reference sequence). The DNA for the CDR3 is TGTGCCAGTACCCCTATGACTAGCGGGGCGGGTACGCAGTATTTT. It is translated as CASTPMTSGAGTQYF.

This clone was seen a handful of times. The chain employs TRBV12-5 and TRBJ2-3; 11 bases match TRBD2. Unmatched junction bases numbered 8, after V lost 3 bases and J lost 0 bases. Germline lookup yields CDR1 LGHNT and CDR2 FRNRAP. This CDR3 is built from 18 residues. CDR3 protein: CASGFTSGGYSSTDTQYF. DNA of the CDR3: TGTGCTAGTGGTTTTACTAGCGGGGGATACTCTAGCACAGATACGCAGTATTTT. Filled out from reference TRBV12-5 and TRBJ2-3, the complete variable domain reads DARVTQTPRHKVTEMGQEVTMRCQPILGHNTVFWYRQTMMQGLELLAYFRNRAPLDDSGMPKDRFSAEMPDATLATLKIQPSEPRDSAVYFCASGFTSGGYSSTDTQYFGPGTRLTVL.

The J gene is TRBJ1-2, the V gene TRBV3-1 (or the pseudogene TRBV3-2), with 8 bases matching TRBD1. Trimming removed 5 bases from V and 6 bases from J; junction bases left unmatched: 11. The germline V gene encodes CDR1 LGHDT and CDR2 YNNKEL (reference sequence). The CDR3 extends over 15 amino acids. Here the CDR3 DNA reads TGTGCCAGCAGCTGGACAGGGTACGGATCTGATGGCTACACCTTC. This encodes CASSWTGYGSDGYTF.

V usage is TRBV7-2 and J usage is TRBJ1-2, with D uncertain. The CDR3 length is 14 residues. Germline CDR1 and CDR2: SGHTA and FQGNSA. Trimming took 3 bases from V and 4 from J, leaving 12 bases between them. As DNA, the CDR3 is TGTGCCAGCAGCTTTTATTCAAGGGCCTATGGCTACACCTTC. Protein: CASSFYSRAYGYTF.

In DNA, the CDR3 is TGTGCCAGCAGTACAGGGGGCGAGCAGTACTTC. The encoded protein is CASSTGGEQYF. The J gene is TRBJ2-7, the V gene TRBV25-1; 8 positions agree with TRBD1. Germline CDR1 and CDR2: MGHDK and SYGVNS. V gave up 5 bases and J gave up 6 bases; unmatched junction bases: 0. The CDR3 loop spans 11 amino acids.

This clone was observed a single time. Written as DNA, the CDR3 is TGTGCCAGTAGAATTCTAACTAGCGGAAACACCGGGGAGCTGTTTTTT. Its protein product is CASRILTSGNTGELFF. The V call is TRBV19, the J call TRBJ2-2, with 8 bases fitting TRBD2. Unmatched junction bases numbered 8, after V lost 6 bases and J lost 2 bases. The V gene's germline CDR1 is LNHDA and CDR2 SQIVND (reference sequence). The CDR3 has 16 residues.

The chain is built from TRBV6-2 or TRBV6-3 and TRBJ1-1; the D gene is possibly TRBD1 (5 bases). Germline V gene data show CDR1 as MNHEY and CDR2 as SVGEGT. Trimming took off 2 bases at V and 4 bases at J, with 17 bases between the two ends. This CDR3 region has 16 residues. Here the CDR3 reads CASSYARQSGPTEAFF. CDR3 coding DNA: TGTGCCAGCAGTTACGCCCGCCAATCGGGGCCCACTGAAGCTTTCTTT.

The CDR3: CASSFQAGAETQYF. As DNA, the CDR3 is TGTGCCAGCAGCTTCCAGGCTGGCGCAGAGACCCAGTACTTC. The chain carries TRBV7-2 and TRBJ2-5; D call uncertain. The CDR3 has 14 amino acids. Germline V CDR1 and CDR2: SGHTA, FQGNSA. V shed 3 bases and J shed 4 bases, with 12 bases lying between them.